This entry lists 27 T cell receptor beta chains sequenced from one sample in a study of T-cell memory formation after mild COVID-19. TCRdb reanalysed the 5' RACE reads using MiXCR and keeps one entry per CDR3 protein. This table has tens of thousands of distinct CDR3 sequences, roughly 8% appearing once. Sequencing was performed on PBMCs or a T cell subset sorted from them (not recorded which). These receptors all stem from a young man who had mild COVID-19 (a few samples of this study predate the infection). Cell type and time point are not known.

The V and J genes are TRBV7-9 and TRBJ2-1; D possibly matches TRBD1 or TRBD2 (5 bases each). Trimming removed 8 bases from V and 6 bases from J, with 20 bases in between. Germline assignment: CDR1 SEHNR and CDR2 FQNEAQ (reference sequence). The CDR3 is 15 residues long. CDR3 in amino acids: CASRASQGRSNEQFF. CDR3 in DNA: TGTGCCAGCCGCGCCAGCCAGGGACGGTCCAATGAGCAGTTCTTC.

This clonotype turned up a few times. J is TRBJ2-1 and V is TRBV20-1; 11 bases fit TRBD2. CDR1 is DFQATT and CDR2 is SNEGSKA in the germline V gene (reference sequence). Trimming at V came to 6 bases and at J to 8 bases, leaving 3 bases not matched to a gene. This CDR3 has 12 residues. CDR3 in amino acids: CSAPTSGDEQFF. The CDR3 DNA reads as TGCAGTGCCCCGACTAGCGGGGATGAGCAGTTCTTC.

The V and J genes are TRBV7-2 and TRBJ2-7; D remains unclear. The germline V gene has CDR1 SGHTA and CDR2 FQGNSA. The CDR3 extends over 14 amino acids. V gave up 2 bases and J gave up 2 bases, with 10 bases separating them. DNA for the CDR3: TGTGCCAGCAGCTTACGGGTAGCCGCCTACGAGCAGTACGTC. Residues: CASSLRVAAYEQYV.

This clonotype turned up a few times. The chain links TRBV4-3 to TRBJ2-1; weak D call: TRBD1 (6 bases). The V end lost 4 bases, the J end lost 4 bases, and 20 bases lay between the germline ends. Germline-derived CDR1 and CDR2 are LGHNA and YSLEER. The CDR3 has 17 amino acids. The CDR3 reads CASSRRGSPLSYNEQFF. For the CDR3, the DNA is TGCGCCAGCAGCCGAAGGGGGAGTCCCTTAAGTTACAATGAGCAGTTCTTC.

The chain carries TRBV29-1 and TRBJ2-5; D uncertain. This CDR3 comprises 12 residues. V lost 6 bases and J lost 4, with 12 bases in between. CDR1 and CDR2 (germline): SQVTM, ANQGSEA. The CDR3 DNA sequence: TGCAGCGTACCGGCCTCCACAGAGACCCAGTACTTC. It codes for CSVPASTETQYF.

In this sample, this clonotype turned up many times. The chain joins TRBV11-2 to TRBJ2-5; 11 positions match TRBD1. CDR3 size: 16 residues. Germline values: CDR1 SGHAT, CDR2 FQNNGV. Trimming cost V 4 bases and J 6 bases; bases outside gene matches: 10. CDR3 DNA sequence: TGTGCCAGCAGCTCAGTTAGGACAGGGGGCAGGAAGACCCAGTACTTC. It yields the protein CASSSVRTGGRKTQYF.

The chain couples TRBV19 to TRBJ2-1; TRBD2 matches at 9 bases. This CDR3 comprises 15 residues. Germline loops: CDR1 LNHDA, CDR2 SQIVND (reference sequence). J was trimmed by 4 bases and V by 3 bases; bases with no gene match: 4. CDR3 sequence reads: CASSIQRGAYNEQFF. Written as DNA, the CDR3 is TGTGCCAGTAGTATCCAGCGGGGGGCTTACAATGAGCAGTTCTTC. Full variable domain (outside the CDR3, taken from reference TRBV19 and TRBJ2-1): DGGITQSPKYLFRKEGQNVTLSCEQNLNHDAMYWYRQDPGQGLRLIYYSQIVNDFQKGDIAEGYSVSREKKESFPLTVTSAQKNPTAFYLCASSIQRGAYNEQFFGPGTRLTVL.

V gene TRBV15 combines with J gene TRBJ2-1; TRBD2 matches at 7 bases. Germline CDR1 and CDR2: LNHNV and YYDKDF (reference sequence). The CDR3 runs to 15 residues. With V trimmed by 3 bases and J by 0 bases, 2 bases remained unmatched. CDR3 sequence reads: CATSRGGGSYNEQFF. Here the CDR3 DNA reads TGTGCCACCAGCAGGGGGGGGGGCTCCTACAATGAGCAGTTCTTC.

This clonotype was found many times. The junction shows a germline mismatch at one end, possibly a read error. V and J are TRBV6-6 and TRBJ2-5; possible D gene TRBD1, 5 bases. The CDR3 is made up of 14 amino acids. Germline assignment: CDR1 MNHNY and CDR2 SVGAGI (reference sequence). The CDR3 bases are TGTGCCAGCAGTGACTCCGCAGGGCAAGAGACCCAGTACTTC. Protein sequence: CASSDSAGQETQYF.

In its sample, this clonotype was seen a few times. The chain is built from TRBV20-1 and TRBJ2-2; D perhaps matches TRBD1 (8 bases). Trimming removed 5 bases from V and 1 base from J, with 14 bases in between. Germline V gives CDR1 DFQATT, CDR2 SNEGSKA (reference sequence). This CDR3 comprises 15 residues. CDR3 DNA: TGCAGTGCTTTGGGGGGGACAGGGAACACCGGGGAGCTGTTTTTT. Amino acids: CSALGGTGNTGELFF.

This chain links TRBV7-3 with TRBJ2-2; D remains unclear. V was clipped by 2 bases and J by 0 bases, with 10 bases between them. CDR3 size: 16 residues. Germline loops: CDR1 SGHTA, CDR2 FQGTGA. The CDR3 region is CASSLRRAANTGELFF. CDR3 DNA: TGTGCCAGCAGCTTACGTAGGGCGGCGAACACCGGGGAGCTGTTTTTT.

About this clonotype itself: Given the absence of the conserved phenylalanine or tryptophan at the CDR3 end, a read error is likely. The chain carries TRBV29-1 and TRBJ1-2; the D is unclear. In germline, CDR1 is SQVTM, CDR2 ANQGSEA. Trimming stripped 5 bases from V and 0 bases from J, with 13 bases between. The CDR3 has 14 residues. DNA for the CDR3: TGCAGCGTTTTCCCATCCAAGGCTAACTATGGCTACACCTTA. Translated: CSVFPSKANYGYTL.

Many counts were recorded for this clonotype. V is TRBV5-1 and J is TRBJ2-5; the D is unclear. CDR1 is SGHRS and CDR2 is YFSETQ in the germline V gene. The length of the CDR3 is 14 residues. V lost 3 bases and J lost 4, with 13 bases in between. The CDR3, as DNA: TGCGCCAGCAGCTCCTCCGGCGCCTTAGAGACCCAGTACTTC. This sequence encodes CASSSSGALETQYF.

The table lists this clonotype with many counts. The chain has TRBV7-2 and TRBJ1-1; tentative D call: TRBD1 (6 bases). The CDR3 has 13 amino acids. CDR1 is SGHTA, CDR2 FQGNSA, per germline. The germline V and J ends were trimmed by 4 bases and 1 base, with 7 bases remaining between them. The CDR3 sequence is CASSSDRNTEAFF. The CDR3, as DNA: TGTGCCAGCAGCTCGGACAGGAACACTGAAGCTTTCTTT.

This clonotype was seen a single time. The chain is built from TRBV5-6 and TRBJ2-7; D gene ambiguous. V was trimmed by 0 bases and J by 3 bases, leaving 4 bases between them. CDR1 is SGHDT, CDR2 YYEEEE, per germline. The CDR3 contains 12 residues. DNA for the CDR3: TGTGCCAGCAGCTTGGTCAGCTACGAGCAGTACTTC. Residues: CASSLVSYEQYF.

This chain links TRBV5-1 with TRBJ2-3, with TRBD2 as a possible D gene (5 bases). V lost 3 bases and J lost 1, with 15 bases in between. CDR1 and CDR2 (germline): SGHRS, YFSETQ. CDR3 length: 16 residues. The DNA for the CDR3 is TGCGCCAGCAGCTGGCGGGCGAGCGGTGGCACAGATACGCAGTATTTT. Translation: CASSWRASGGTDTQYF. Complete variable domain (other parts from reference TRBV5-1 and TRBJ2-3): KAGVTQTPRYLIKTRGQQVTLSCSPISGHRSVSWYQQTPGQGLQFLFEYFSETQRNKGNFPGRFSGRQFSNSRSEMNVSTLELGDSALYLCASSWRASGGTDTQYFGPGTRLTVL.

CDR3 DNA sequence: TGTGCCAGCAGCCTGGGACAGAAAGAAGAGACCCAGTACTTC. Encoded protein: CASSLGQKEETQYF. The chain employs TRBV5-4 and TRBJ2-5; 7 nucleotides line up with TRBD1. Germline lookup yields CDR1 SGHNT and CDR2 YYREEE (reference sequence). The V gene end was trimmed by 4 bases and the J gene end by 3 bases; junction bases not matched to a gene: 6. This CDR3 is built from 14 residues. The variable domain in full, with the rest retrieved from reference TRBV5-4 and TRBJ2-5, is ETGVTQSPTHLIKTRGQQVTLRCSSQSGHNTVSWYQQALGQGPQFIFQYYREEENGRGNFPPRFSGLQFPNYSSELNVNALELDDSALYLCASSLGQKEETQYFGPGTRLLVL.

A few counts support this clonotype. This sequence joins TRBV24-1 and TRBJ1-2; D gene ambiguous. This CDR3 contains 12 residues. Germline V gene sequence: CDR1 KGHDR, CDR2 SFDVKD. V was clipped by 4 bases and J by 5 bases, with 7 bases between them. The CDR3 sequence is CATSDRTYGYTF. CDR3 coding DNA: TGTGCCACCAGTGACAGGACGTATGGCTACACCTTC.

The genes are TRBV7-2 and TRBJ1-6; 9 bases align to TRBD1. The CDR3 is 14 residues long. The junction had 5 bases not matched to a gene; V was cut back by 5 bases and J by 9 bases. Germline loops: CDR1 SGHTA, CDR2 FQGNSA. The CDR3 protein is CASSRDRAPSPLHF. Written as DNA, the CDR3 is TGTGCCAGCAGCCGGGACAGGGCTCCTTCACCCCTCCACTTT.

This chain uses TRBV7-3 with TRBJ2-1; TRBD1 matches 8 bases. The germline V gene has CDR1 SGHTA and CDR2 FQGTGA. V gave up 6 bases and J gave up 0 bases; unmatched junction bases: 10. The CDR3 loop spans 17 amino acids. CDR3 DNA sequence: TGTGCCAGCAGTCCCCAACCAGGGGGCAACTCCTACAATGAGCAGTTCTTC. This encodes CASSPQPGGNSYNEQFF.

This chain joins TRBV7-2 and TRBJ2-3; TRBD1 is a possible D gene (6 bases). Trimming stripped 5 bases from V and 1 base from J, with 10 bases between. CDR3 size: 14 residues. The germline V gene has CDR1 SGHTA and CDR2 FQGNSA. In nucleotides, the CDR3 is TGTGCCAGCAGCCCAAACAGGGGCACAGATACGCAGTATTTT. Residues: CASSPNRGTDTQYF. Full variable domain (missing parts from reference TRBV7-2 and TRBJ2-3): GAGVSQSPSNKVTEKGKDVELRCDPISGHTALYWYRQSLGQGLEFLIYFQGNSAPDKSGLPSDRFSAERTGGSVSTLTIQRTQQEDSAVYLCASSPNRGTDTQYFGPGTRLTVL.

The chain links TRBV5-5 to TRBJ2-1, with no clear D. V was clipped by 0 bases and J by 5 bases, with 6 bases between them. Germline assignment: CDR1 SGHKS and CDR2 YYEKEE (reference sequence). The CDR3 totals 13 residues. The CDR3 sequence: CASSLEPDNEQFF. The CDR3 nucleotides read TGTGCCAGCAGCTTGGAGCCAGACAATGAGCAGTTCTTC.

This clonotype was seen many times. V usage is TRBV10-3 and J usage is TRBJ1-2; 8 nucleotides agree with TRBD1. Losses at the gene ends were 2 bases for V and 6 bases for J; bases not matched to a gene: 2. This CDR3 has 13 residues. Germline V lookup: CDR1 ENHRY, CDR2 SYGVKD. This CDR3 reads CAISEQGANGYTF. DNA of the CDR3: TGTGCCATCAGTGAGCAGGGGGCGAATGGCTACACCTTC.

The V gene is TRBV29-1, the J gene TRBJ2-1; possibly TRBD2 for D (7 bases). V shed 8 bases and J shed 0 bases, with 14 bases lying between them. The CDR3 contains 14 residues. Germline values: CDR1 SQVTM, CDR2 ANQGSEA. The CDR3 protein is CSYQRGGSYNEQFF. The DNA for the CDR3 is TGCAGCTACCAAAGGGGGGGCTCCTACAATGAGCAGTTCTTC.

This clonotype was found a few times. V is TRBV10-3 and J is TRBJ2-1; D not resolved. CDR1 ENHRY and CDR2 SYGVKD come from the germline V gene. CDR3 size: 14 residues. V was shortened by 6 bases and J by 6 bases, with 15 bases between the two germline ends. CDR3 in amino acids: CAIRTWGISNEQFF. The CDR3 bases are TGTGCCATCAGGACTTGGGGAATCAGCAATGAGCAGTTCTTC.

The sample holds a few counts of this clonotype. The V and J genes are TRBV5-5 and TRBJ1-1, with D unresolved. V lost 4 bases and J lost 1, with 11 bases in between. This CDR3 is built from 14 residues. CDR1 and CDR2 from the germline V gene are SGHKS and YYEKEE (reference sequence). The CDR3 nucleotides are TGTGCCAGCAGCCGTTCGTTTTCGAACACTGAAGCTTTCTTT. Translation: CASSRSFSNTEAFF.

The chain employs TRBV27 and TRBJ2-5, with 8 positions matching TRBD2. Germline V gives CDR1 MNHEY, CDR2 SMNVEV (reference sequence). V was pared by 3 bases and J by 3 bases, with 3 bases of the junction left unmatched. CDR3 length: 14 residues. CDR3 protein: CASSFIGGEETQYF. The CDR3 nucleotides read TGTGCCAGCAGTTTCATCGGGGGGGAAGAGACCCAGTACTTC.